The source of this T cell receptor beta chain is a study of blood T cells in healthy people across ages. A second 7 to 11 cycle PCR used barcoded and J-beta primers. A single record per CDR3 protein comes from TCRdb applying MiXCR to the 5' RACE reads. The sample holds over 1.5 million distinct CDR3 sequences, roughly 52% seen once. This clonotype was counted between two and nine times. Its matching antigen is unknown. Healthy Caucasians from Russia aged about 6 to 90 served as donors. Each donor's blood draw was roughly 10 milliliters of peripheral blood. Whole-study findings and limits: Higher naive T cell percentage went strongly together with higher TCR beta diversity.

CDR3 size: 12 residues. The germline V gene encodes CDR1 KGHDR and CDR2 SFDVKD. Trimming removed 9 bases from V and 3 bases from J, with 10 bases in between. The source material was blood. This chain links TRBV24-1 with TRBJ2-5; perhaps TRBD1 as D (5 bases). The sequence came from a woman in her thirties or forties in good health. This chain's CDR3 is CATGDREETQYF. CDR3 coding DNA: TGTGCCACCGGAGACAGAGAAGAGACCCAGTACTTC.